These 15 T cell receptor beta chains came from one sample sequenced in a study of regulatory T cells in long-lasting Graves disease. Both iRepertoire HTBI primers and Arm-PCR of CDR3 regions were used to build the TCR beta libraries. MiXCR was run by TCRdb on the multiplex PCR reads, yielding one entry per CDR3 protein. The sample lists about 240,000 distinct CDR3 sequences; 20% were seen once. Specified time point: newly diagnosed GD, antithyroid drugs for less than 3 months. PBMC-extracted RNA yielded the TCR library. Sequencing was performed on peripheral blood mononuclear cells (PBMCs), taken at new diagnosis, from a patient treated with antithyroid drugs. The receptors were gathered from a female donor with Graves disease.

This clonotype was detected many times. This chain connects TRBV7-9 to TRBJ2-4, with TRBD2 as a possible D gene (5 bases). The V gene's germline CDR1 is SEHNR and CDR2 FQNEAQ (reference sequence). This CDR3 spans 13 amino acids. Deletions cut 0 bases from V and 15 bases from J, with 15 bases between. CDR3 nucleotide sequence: TGTGCCAGCAGCTTAGCTGGAGAGGGCCTAAGGTACTTC. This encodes CASSLAGEGLRYF.

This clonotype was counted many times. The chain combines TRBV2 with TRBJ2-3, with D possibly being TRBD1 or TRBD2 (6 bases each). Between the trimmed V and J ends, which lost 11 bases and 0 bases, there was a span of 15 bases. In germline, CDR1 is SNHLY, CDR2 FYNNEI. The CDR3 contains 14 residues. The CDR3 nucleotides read TGTGCCGGAAAGGGGGGCCTTAGCACAGATACGCAGTATTTT. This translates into CAGKGGLSTDTQYF.

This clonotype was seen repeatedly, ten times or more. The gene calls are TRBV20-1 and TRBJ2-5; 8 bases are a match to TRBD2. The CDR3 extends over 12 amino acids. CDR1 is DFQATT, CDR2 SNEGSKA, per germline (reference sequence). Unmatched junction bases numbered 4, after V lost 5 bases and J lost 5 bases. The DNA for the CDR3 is TGCAGTGCTCTCCCGGGGGGGGAGACCCAGTACTTC. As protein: CSALPGGETQYF.

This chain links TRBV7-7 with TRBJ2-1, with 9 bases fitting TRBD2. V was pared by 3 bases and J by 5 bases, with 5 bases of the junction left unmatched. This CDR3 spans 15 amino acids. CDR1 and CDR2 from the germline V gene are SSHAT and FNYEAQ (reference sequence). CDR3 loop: CASSLIAGAHNEQFF. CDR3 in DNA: TGTGCCAGCAGCTTGATAGCGGGGGCTCACAATGAGCAGTTCTTC.

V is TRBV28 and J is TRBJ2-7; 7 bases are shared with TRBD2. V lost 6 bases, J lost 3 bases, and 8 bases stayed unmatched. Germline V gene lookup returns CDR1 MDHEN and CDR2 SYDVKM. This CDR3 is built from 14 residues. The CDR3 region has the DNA TGTGCCAGCAGCGACCTAGCGGTCCGCTACGAGCAGTACTTC. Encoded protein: CASSDLAVRYEQYF.

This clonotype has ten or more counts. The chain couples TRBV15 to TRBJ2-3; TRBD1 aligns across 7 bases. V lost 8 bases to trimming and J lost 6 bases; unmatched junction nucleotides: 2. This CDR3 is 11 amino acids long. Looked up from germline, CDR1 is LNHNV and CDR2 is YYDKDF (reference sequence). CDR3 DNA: TGTGCCACCTCCAGGGGGGATACGCAGTATTTT. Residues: CATSRGDTQYF.

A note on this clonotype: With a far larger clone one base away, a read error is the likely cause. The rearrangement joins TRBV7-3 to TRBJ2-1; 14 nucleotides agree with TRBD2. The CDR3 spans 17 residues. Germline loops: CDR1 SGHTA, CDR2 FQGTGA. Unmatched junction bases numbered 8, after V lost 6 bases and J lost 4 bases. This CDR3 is CASRLVGLAGAYNEQFF. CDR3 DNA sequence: TGTGCCAGCAGATTAGTGGGACTAGCGGGGGCATACAATGAGCAGTTCTTC.

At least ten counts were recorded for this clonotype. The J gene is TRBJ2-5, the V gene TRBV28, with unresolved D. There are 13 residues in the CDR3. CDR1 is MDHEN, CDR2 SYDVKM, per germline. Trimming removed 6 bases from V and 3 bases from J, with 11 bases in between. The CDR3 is CASRKTGKETQYF. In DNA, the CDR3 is TGTGCCAGCAGAAAAACGGGTAAAGAGACCCAGTACTTC.

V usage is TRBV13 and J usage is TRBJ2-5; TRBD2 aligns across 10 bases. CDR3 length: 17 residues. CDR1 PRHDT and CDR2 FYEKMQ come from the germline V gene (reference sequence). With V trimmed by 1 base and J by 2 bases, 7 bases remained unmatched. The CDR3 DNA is TGTGCCAGCAGCTTAGTAAAAAGCGGGGGGGCACAAGAGACCCAGTACTTC. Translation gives CASSLVKSGGAQETQYF.

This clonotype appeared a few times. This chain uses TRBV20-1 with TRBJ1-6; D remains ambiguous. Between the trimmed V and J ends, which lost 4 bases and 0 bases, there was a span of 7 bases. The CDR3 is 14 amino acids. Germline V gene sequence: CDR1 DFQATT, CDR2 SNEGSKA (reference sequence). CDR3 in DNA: TGCAGTGCTATAGGAAACTCCTATAATTCACCCCTCCACTTT. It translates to CSAIGNSYNSPLHF.

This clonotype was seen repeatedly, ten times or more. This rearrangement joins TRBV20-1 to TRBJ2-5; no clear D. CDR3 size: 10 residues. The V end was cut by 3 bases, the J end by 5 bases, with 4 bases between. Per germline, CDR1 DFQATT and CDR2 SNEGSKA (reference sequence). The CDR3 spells CSARQETQYF. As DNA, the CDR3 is TGCAGTGCTAGGCAGGAGACCCAGTACTTC.

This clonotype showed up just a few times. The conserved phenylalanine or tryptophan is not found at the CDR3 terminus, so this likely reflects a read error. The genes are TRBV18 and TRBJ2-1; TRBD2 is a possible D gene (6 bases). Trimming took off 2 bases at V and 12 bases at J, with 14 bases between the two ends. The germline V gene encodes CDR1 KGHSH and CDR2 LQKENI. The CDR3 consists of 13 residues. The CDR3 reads CASSPRDLAGQFL. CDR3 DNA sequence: TGTGCCAGCTCACCAAGGGACTTAGCAGGGCAGTTCCTC.

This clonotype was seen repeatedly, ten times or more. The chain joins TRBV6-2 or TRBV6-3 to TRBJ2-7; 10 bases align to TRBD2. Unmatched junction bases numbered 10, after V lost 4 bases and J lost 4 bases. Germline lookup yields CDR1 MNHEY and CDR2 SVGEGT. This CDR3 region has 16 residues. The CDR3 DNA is TGTGCCAGCAGTTCCCCGCGGACTAGCGGCCGATACGAGCAGTACTTC. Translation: CASSSPRTSGRYEQYF.

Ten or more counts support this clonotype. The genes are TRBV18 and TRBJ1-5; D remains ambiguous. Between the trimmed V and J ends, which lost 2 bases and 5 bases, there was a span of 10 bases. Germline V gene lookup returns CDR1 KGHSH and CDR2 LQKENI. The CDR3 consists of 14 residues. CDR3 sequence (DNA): TGTGCCAGCTCACCATACGAGGACGATCAGCCCCAGCATTTT. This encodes CASSPYEDDQPQHF.

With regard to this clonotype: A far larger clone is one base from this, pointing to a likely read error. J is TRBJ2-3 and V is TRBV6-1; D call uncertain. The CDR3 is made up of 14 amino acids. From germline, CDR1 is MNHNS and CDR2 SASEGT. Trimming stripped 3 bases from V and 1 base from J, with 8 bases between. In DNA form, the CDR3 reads TGTGCCAGCAGTGATACTCAGGGCACAGATACGCAGTATTTT. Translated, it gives CASSDTQGTDTQYF.